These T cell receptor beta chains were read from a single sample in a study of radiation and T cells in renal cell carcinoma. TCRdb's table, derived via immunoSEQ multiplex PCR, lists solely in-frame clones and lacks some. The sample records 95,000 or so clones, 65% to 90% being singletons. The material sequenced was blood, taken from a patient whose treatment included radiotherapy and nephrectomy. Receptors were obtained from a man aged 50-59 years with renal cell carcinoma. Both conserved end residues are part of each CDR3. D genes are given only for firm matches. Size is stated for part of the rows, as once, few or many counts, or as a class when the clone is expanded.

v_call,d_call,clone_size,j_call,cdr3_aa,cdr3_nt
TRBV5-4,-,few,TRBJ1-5,CASSEGQQGQPQHF,TGTGCCAGCAGCGAGGGACAACAGGGCCAGCCCCAGCATTTT
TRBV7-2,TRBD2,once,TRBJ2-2,CASSLPREVSGELFF,TGTGCCAGCAGCTTACCCCGGGAGGTGAGCGGGGAGCTGTTTTTT
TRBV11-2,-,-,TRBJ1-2,CASSLDRGGGYTF,TGTGCCAGCAGCTTAGATCGTGGGGGCGGCTACACCTTC
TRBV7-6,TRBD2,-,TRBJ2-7,CASSTLAGEKNYEQYF,TGTGCCAGCAGCACCCTAGCGGGAGAGAAGAACTACGAGCAGTACTTC
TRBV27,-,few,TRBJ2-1,CASSNTGNEQFF,TGTGCCAGCAGTAATACAGGGAATGAGCAGTTCTTC
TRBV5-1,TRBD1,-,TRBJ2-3,CASTGGTGLTDTQYF,TGCGCCAGCACGGGCGGGACAGGGCTCACAGATACGCAGTATTTT
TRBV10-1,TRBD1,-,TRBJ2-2,CASTRGQGEELFF,TGCGCCAGCACGAGGGGACAGGGCGAGGAGCTGTTTTTT
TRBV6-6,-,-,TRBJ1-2,CASSYSMRVSGGYTF,TGTGCCAGCAGTTACTCGATGCGGGTTTCTGGGGGCTACACCTTC
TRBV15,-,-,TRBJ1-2,CATSREGYGYTF,TGTGCCACCAGCAGAGAAGGTTATGGCTACACCTTC
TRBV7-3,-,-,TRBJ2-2,CASSPGHPNTGELFF,TGTGCCAGCAGCCCCGGGCACCCGAACACCGGGGAGCTGTTTTTT
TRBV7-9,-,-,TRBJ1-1,CASSLAVSWTLNTEAFF,TGTGCCAGCAGCTTAGCAGTCAGTTGGACATTGAACACTGAAGCTTTCTTT
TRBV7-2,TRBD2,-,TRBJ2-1,CASSRGTSGGKSSYNEQFF,TGTGCCAGCAGCCGTGGGACTAGCGGGGGAAAGAGCTCCTACAATGAGCAGTTCTTC
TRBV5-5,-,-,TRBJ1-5,CASSSVSNQPQHF,TGTGCCAGCAGCTCAGTCAGCAATCAGCCCCAGCATTTT
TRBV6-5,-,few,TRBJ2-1,CASSPTSTSYNEQFF,TGTGCCAGCAGTCCGACTAGTACCTCCTACAATGAGCAGTTCTTC
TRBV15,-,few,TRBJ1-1,CATSVGQIHTEAFF,TGTGCCACCAGCGTTGGACAGATCCACACTGAAGCTTTCTTT
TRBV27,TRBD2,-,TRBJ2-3,CASSGGTTGNTDTQYF,TGTGCCAGCAGTGGGGGGACTACCGGGAATACAGATACGCAGTATTTT
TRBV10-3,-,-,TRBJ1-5,CAISGGGGDQPQHF,TGTGCCATCTCGGGAGGGGGTGGAGATCAGCCCCAGCATTTT
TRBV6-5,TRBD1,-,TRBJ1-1,CASARDRVKTEAFF,TGTGCCAGCGCGAGGGACAGGGTCAAGACTGAAGCTTTCTTT